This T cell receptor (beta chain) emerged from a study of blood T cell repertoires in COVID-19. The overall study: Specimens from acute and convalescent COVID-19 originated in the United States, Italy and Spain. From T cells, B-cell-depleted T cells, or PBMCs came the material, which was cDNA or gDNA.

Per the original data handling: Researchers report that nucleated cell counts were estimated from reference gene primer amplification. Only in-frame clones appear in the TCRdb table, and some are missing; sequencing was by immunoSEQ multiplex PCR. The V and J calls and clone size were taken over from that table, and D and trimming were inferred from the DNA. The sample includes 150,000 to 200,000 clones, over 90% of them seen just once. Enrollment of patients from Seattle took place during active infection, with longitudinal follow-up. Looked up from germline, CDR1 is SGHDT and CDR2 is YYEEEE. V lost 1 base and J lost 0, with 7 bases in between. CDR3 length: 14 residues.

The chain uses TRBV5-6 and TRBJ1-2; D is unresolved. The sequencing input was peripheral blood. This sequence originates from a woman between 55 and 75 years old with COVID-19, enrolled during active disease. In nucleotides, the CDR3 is TGTGCCAGCAGCTTGCTCCGTCCTAACTATGGCTACACCTTC. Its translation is CASSLLRPNYGYTF. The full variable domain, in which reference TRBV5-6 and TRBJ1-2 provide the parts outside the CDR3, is DAGVTQSPTHLIKTRGQQVTLRCSPKSGHDTVSWYQQALGQGPQFIFQYYEEEERQRGNFPDRFSGHQFPNYSSELNVNALLLGDSALYLCASSLLRPNYGYTFGSGTRLTVV.